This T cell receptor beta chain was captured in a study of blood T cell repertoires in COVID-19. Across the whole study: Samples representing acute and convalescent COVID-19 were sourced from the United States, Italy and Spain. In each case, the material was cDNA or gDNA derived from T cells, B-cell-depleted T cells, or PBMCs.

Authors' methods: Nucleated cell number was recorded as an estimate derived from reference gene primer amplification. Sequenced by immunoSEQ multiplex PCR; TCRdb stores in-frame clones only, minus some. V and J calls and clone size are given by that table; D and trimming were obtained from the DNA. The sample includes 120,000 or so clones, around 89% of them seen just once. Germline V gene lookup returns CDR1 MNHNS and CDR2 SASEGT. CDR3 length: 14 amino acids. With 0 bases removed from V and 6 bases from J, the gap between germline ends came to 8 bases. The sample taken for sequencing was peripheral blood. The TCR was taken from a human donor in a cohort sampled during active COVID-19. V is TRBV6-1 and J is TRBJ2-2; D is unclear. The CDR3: CASSEATPAGELFF. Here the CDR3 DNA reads TGTGCCAGCAGTGAAGCGACTCCCGCCGGGGAGCTGTTTTTT.